This entry lists 4 T cell receptor beta chains sequenced from one sample in a study of blood T cells in healthy people across ages. Primers used in a second PCR of roughly 6 to 11 cycles were a sample-barcoded 5' primer and a J-beta primer mix. Via MiXCR, TCRdb re-called the 5' RACE reads, giving one row per CDR3 protein. This table has roughly 680,000 distinct CDR3 sequences, roughly 49% appearing once. The sample was blood. All receptors come from a woman aged 55-69 years in good health.

This chain connects TRBV19 to TRBJ1-1; D is unresolved. V shed 4 bases and J shed 4 bases, with 13 bases lying between them. Germline V lookup: CDR1 LNHDA, CDR2 SQIVND (reference sequence). The CDR3 runs 14 residues. The CDR3 loop is CASSTTRLGTEAFF. In DNA form, the CDR3 reads TGTGCCAGTAGTACAACACGTTTGGGCACTGAAGCTTTCTTT.

This rearrangement joins TRBV7-3 to TRBJ2-3, with 8 positions matching TRBD2. V was pared by 4 bases and J by 4 bases, with 10 bases of the junction left unmatched. The CDR3 is 16 amino acids. In germline, CDR1 is SGHTA, CDR2 FQGTGA. Here the CDR3 DNA reads TGTGCCAGCAGCTCCCGGGGGACTAGGGGGGCAGATACGCAGTATTTT. It encodes CASSSRGTRGADTQYF.

The CDR3 protein is CASSVIDRGLSYEQYF. For the CDR3, the DNA is TGCGCCAGCAGCGTTATAGACAGGGGGCTCTCCTACGAGCAGTACTTC. This chain joins TRBV5-1 and TRBJ2-7; 10 nucleotides match TRBD1. Germline V gives CDR1 SGHRS, CDR2 YFSETQ. This CDR3 is 16 amino acids long. V was clipped by 4 bases and J by 0 bases; unmatched bases: 7.

In its sample, this clonotype was seen once. The genes are TRBV24-1 and TRBJ2-1, with D perhaps TRBD2 (7 bases). V lost 6 bases and J lost 9, with 17 bases in between. Germline V gene lookup returns CDR1 KGHDR and CDR2 SFDVKD. This CDR3 comprises 14 residues. The CDR3 here is CATSQIGEGGEQFF. CDR3 coding DNA: TGTGCCACCAGTCAGATAGGGGAGGGGGGTGAGCAGTTCTTC.